The T cell receptor beta chain under discussion was sequenced for a study of T cells in Graves' hyperthyroidism and ophthalmopathy. Overall study context: Peripheral blood collection took place at initial diagnosis, before any treatment. Study results and caveats: Blood held most thyroid clonotypes expanded above 0.001 frequency. Separating ophthalmopathy from stable hyperthyroidism was achieved by a 13 V-J model.

The germline CDR1 and CDR2 sequences are GTSNPN and SVGIG (reference sequence). V lost 8 bases, J lost 7 bases, and 7 bases stayed unmatched. This CDR3 has 13 residues. TCR beta CDR3 region amplification was performed from RNA transcripts. First-round RT-PCR targeting the TCR CDR3 was performed with the HTBI primer set. Each CDR3 protein gets one entry after TCRdb re-called the multiplex PCR reads with MiXCR. The top ten hold approximately 7.4% of the sample, which has a few hundred thousand distinct CDR3 sequences, less than 20% seen once. Diagnoses were made from clinical symptoms, serum measures (thyroxine and TRAb), thyroid ultrasound and orbital computed tomography. This clonotype was recorded only once. The antigen remains unidentified.

The rearrangement uses TRBV30 and TRBJ1-4; 10 bases match TRBD1. This receptor was identified in a woman aged 25 to 39 with Graves' hyperthyroidism. Sequenced: blood. CDR3 region: CAHETGGGEKLFF. Here the CDR3 DNA reads TGTGCCCACGAGACAGGGGGCGGTGAAAAACTGTTTTTT.